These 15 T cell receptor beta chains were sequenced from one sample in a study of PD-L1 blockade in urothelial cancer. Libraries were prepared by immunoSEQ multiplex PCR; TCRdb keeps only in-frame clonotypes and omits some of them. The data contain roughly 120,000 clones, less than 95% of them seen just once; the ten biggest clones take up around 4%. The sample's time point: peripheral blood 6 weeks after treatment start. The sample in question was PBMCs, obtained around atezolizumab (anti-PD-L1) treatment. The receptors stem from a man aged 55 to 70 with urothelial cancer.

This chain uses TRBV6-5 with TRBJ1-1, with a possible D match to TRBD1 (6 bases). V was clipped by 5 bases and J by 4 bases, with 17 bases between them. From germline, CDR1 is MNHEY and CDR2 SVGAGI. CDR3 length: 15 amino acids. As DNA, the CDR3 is TGTGCCAGCAGTAGACCTGACAGAGGGGGCACTGAAGCTTTCTTT. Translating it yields CASSRPDRGGTEAFF.

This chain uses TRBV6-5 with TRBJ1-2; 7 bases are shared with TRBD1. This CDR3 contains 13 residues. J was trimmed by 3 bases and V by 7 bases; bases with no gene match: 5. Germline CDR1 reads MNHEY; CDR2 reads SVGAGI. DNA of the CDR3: TGTGCCAGCACCTCCCAGGGGGACTATGGCTACACCTTC. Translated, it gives CASTSQGDYGYTF.

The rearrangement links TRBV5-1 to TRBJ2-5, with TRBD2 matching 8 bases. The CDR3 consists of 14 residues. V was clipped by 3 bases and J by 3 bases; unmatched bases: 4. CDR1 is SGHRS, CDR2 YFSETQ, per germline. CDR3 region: CASSWGAGEETQYF. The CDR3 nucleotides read TGCGCCAGCAGCTGGGGAGCGGGGGAAGAGACCCAGTACTTC.

The CDR3 DNA reads TGTGCCAGCAGCTTGGATGGGACAGGGTTAACTAATGAAAAACTGTTTTTT. Residues: CASSLDGTGLTNEKLFF. The chain couples TRBV5-5 to TRBJ1-4, with 9 bases matching TRBD1. Germline lookup yields CDR1 SGHKS and CDR2 YYEKEE (reference sequence). The CDR3 runs to 17 residues. Trimming removed 0 bases from V and 1 base from J; junction bases left unmatched: 4.

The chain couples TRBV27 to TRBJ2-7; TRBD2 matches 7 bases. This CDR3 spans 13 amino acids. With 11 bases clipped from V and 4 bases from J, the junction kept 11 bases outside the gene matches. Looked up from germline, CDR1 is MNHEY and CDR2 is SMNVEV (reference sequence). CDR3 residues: CACKPAGNYEQYF. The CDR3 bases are TGTGCCTGCAAGCCAGCGGGAAATTACGAGCAGTACTTC.

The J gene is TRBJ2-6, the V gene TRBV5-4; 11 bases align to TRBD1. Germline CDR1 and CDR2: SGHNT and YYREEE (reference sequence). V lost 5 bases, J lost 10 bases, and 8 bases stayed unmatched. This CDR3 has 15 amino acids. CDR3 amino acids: CASRRPGQGVNVLTF. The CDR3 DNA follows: TGTGCCAGCAGACGACCGGGACAGGGGGTTAACGTCCTGACTTTC.

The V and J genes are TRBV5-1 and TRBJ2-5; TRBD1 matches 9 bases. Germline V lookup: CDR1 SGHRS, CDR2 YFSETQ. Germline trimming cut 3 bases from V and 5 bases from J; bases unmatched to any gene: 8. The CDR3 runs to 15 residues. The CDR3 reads CASSWLGQGPETQYF. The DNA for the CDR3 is TGCGCCAGCAGCTGGCTGGGACAGGGACCCGAGACCCAGTACTTC.

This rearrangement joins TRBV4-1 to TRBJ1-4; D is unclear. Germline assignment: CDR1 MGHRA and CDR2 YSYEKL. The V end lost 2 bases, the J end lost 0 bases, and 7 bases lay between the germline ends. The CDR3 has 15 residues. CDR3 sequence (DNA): TGCGCCAGCAGCCAAATTCGGGCAACTAATGAAAAACTGTTTTTT. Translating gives CASSQIRATNEKLFF.

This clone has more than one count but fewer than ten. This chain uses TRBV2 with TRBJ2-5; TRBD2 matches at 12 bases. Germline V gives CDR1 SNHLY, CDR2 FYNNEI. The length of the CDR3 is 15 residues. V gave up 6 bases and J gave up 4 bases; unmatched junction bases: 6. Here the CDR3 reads CASSLAGGRGETQYF. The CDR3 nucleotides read TGTGCCAGCAGCCTAGCGGGGGGGCGGGGAGAGACCCAGTACTTC.

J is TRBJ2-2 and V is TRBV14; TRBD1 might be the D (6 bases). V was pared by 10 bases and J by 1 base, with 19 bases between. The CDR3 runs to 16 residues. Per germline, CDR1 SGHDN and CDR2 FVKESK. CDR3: CATNRGGHQNTGELFF. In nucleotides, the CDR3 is TGTGCCACCAACAGAGGGGGACACCAGAACACCGGGGAGCTGTTTTTT. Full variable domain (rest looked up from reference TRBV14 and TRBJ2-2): EAGVTQFPSHSVIEKGQTVTLRCDPISGHDNLYWYRRVMGKEIKFLLHFVKESKQDESGMPNNRFLAERTGGTYSTLKVQPAELEDSGVYFCATNRGGHQNTGELFFGEGSRLTVL.

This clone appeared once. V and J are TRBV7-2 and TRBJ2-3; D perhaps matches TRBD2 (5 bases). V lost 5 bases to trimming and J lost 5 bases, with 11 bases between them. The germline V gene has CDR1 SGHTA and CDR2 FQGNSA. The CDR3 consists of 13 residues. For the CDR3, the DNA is TGTGCCAGCAGCGTGCTTGCGGGAGATACGCAGTATTTT. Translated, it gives CASSVLAGDTQYF.

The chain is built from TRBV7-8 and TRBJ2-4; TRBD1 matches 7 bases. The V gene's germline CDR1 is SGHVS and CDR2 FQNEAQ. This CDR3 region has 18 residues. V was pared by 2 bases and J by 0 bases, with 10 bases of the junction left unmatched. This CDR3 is CASSLRGQSVGAKNIQYF. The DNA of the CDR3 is TGTGCCAGCAGCTTAAGGGGACAGTCTGTAGGAGCCAAAAACATTCAGTACTTC. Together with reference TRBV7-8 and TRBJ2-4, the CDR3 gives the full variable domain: GAGVSQSPRYKVAKRGQDVALRCDPISGHVSLFWYQQALGQGPEFLTYFQNEAQLDKSGLPSDRFFAERPEGSVSTLKIQRTQQEDSAVYLCASSLRGQSVGAKNIQYFGAGTRLSVL.

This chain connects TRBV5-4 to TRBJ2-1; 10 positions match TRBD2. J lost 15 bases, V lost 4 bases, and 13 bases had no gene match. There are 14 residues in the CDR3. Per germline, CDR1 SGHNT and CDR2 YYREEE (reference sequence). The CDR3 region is CASSPTLAGGASFF. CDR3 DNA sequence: TGTGCCAGCAGCCCTACCTTAGCGGGGGGCGCTTCGTTCTTC.

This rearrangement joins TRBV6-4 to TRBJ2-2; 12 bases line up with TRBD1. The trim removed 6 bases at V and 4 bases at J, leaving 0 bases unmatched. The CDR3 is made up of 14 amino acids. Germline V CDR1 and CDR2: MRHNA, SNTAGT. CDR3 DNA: TGTGCCAGCAGGGGACAGGGGGCCACCGGGGAGCTGTTTTTT. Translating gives CASRGQGATGELFF.

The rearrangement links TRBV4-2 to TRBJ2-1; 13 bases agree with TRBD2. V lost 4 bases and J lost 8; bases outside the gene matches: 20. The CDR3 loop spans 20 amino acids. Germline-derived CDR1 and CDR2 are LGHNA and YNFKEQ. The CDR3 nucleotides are TGTGCCAGCAGCCTGGGGGACGGGGGGACTAGCGGGGCCCGACTCCATGAGCAGTTCTTC. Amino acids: CASSLGDGGTSGARLHEQFF.